These 20 T cell receptor beta chains share one sample of origin, sequenced in a study of cytomegalovirus exposure and HLA in healthy donors. PCR was performed using 60 Vbeta and 13 Jbeta primers. Libraries were prepared by immunoSEQ multiplex PCR; TCRdb keeps only in-frame clonotypes and omits some of them. This sample carries more than 95,000 clones, around 80% of them seen once, and the ten largest clones take approximately 11%. Material: PBMCs. The receptors come from a man aged 30 to 39 in good health and CMV-seropositive.

This clone was seen only a few times. The chain couples TRBV2 to TRBJ2-5; 8 nucleotides align to TRBD2. Germline CDR1 reads SNHLY; CDR2 reads FYNNEI. J gave up 5 bases and V 6 bases, and 8 bases lay outside the gene matches. The CDR3 extends over 14 amino acids. CDR3 DNA sequence: TGTGCCAGCAGGGCCGGACTAGCAAGGGAGACCCAGTACTTC. It is translated as CASRAGLARETQYF.

The gene calls are TRBV2 and TRBJ2-7; 12 bases line up with TRBD2. The CDR3 length is 15 residues. The V gene end was trimmed by 6 bases and the J gene end by 7 bases; junction bases not matched to a gene: 10. Germline V CDR1 and CDR2: SNHLY, FYNNEI. Written as DNA, the CDR3 is TGTGCCAGCAGCCGAACTAGCGGGGGGTCTGGGGAGCAGTACTTC. Translating gives CASSRTSGGSGEQYF.

The V gene is TRBV5-4, the J gene TRBJ2-1; 12 bases agree with TRBD2. The CDR3 runs 15 residues. Germline CDR1 and CDR2: SGHNT and YYREEE (reference sequence). The trim removed 4 bases at V and 8 bases at J, leaving 7 bases unmatched. CDR3 DNA: TGTGCCAGCAGCCAGGGGCTAGCGGGAGGGGATGAGCAGTTCTTC. It is translated as CASSQGLAGGDEQFF.

In its sample, this clone was seen a few times. V is TRBV30 and J is TRBJ1-1, with D perhaps matching TRBD1 (5 bases). Trimming took off 5 bases at V and 1 base at J, with 17 bases between the two ends. Germline V gene lookup returns CDR1 GTSNPN and CDR2 SVGIG (reference sequence). This CDR3 has 15 amino acids. Here the CDR3 reads CAWLGLYRANTEAFF. CDR3 nucleotides: TGTGCCTGGCTGGGACTCTATCGGGCGAACACTGAAGCTTTCTTT.

The rearrangement joins TRBV5-5 to TRBJ2-3; 11 positions match TRBD2. V dropped 4 bases and J dropped 3; count of bases not matched to a gene: 13. This CDR3 is built from 18 residues. Germline assignment: CDR1 SGHKS and CDR2 YYEKEE (reference sequence). The CDR3 reads CASSPTQRASGRTDTQYF. The CDR3 bases are TGTGCCAGCAGCCCTACTCAAAGGGCTAGCGGGAGGACAGATACGCAGTATTTT.

The rearrangement links TRBV30 to TRBJ1-2; D call uncertain. Germline-derived CDR1 and CDR2 are GTSNPN and SVGIG (reference sequence). Trimming shortened V by 3 bases and J by 4 bases, and 9 bases separated the two germline ends. The CDR3 is 12 residues long. CDR3 region: CAWRTGIYGYTF. The CDR3 DNA reads TGTGCCTGGAGGACGGGGATCTATGGCTACACCTTC.

This chain uses TRBV7-2 with TRBJ1-1, with D possibly being TRBD1 (6 bases). The CDR3 is made up of 17 amino acids. The ends were cut back, 0 bases at V and 3 bases at J, with 17 bases in the middle. The germline gives CDR1 SGHTA, CDR2 FQGNSA. This chain's CDR3 is CASSLASGRRQDTEAFF. CDR3 DNA: TGTGCCAGCAGCTTAGCTTCGGGGCGTCGACAGGACACTGAAGCTTTCTTT.

This clone has just a few counts. Written as DNA, the CDR3 is TGTGCCAGCAGCTTAGTTAGGGGAACTGAAGCTTTCTTT. Translated: CASSLVRGTEAFF. The rearrangement joins TRBV11-3 to TRBJ1-1; TRBD1 is a possible D gene (5 bases). This CDR3 contains 13 residues. Germline V lookup: CDR1 SGHNT, CDR2 YENEEA. V gave up 1 base and J gave up 5 bases, with 8 bases separating them. Full variable domain (missing parts from reference TRBV11-3 and TRBJ1-1): EAGVVQSPRYKIIEKKQPVAFWCNPISGHNTLYWYLQNLGQGPELLIRYENEEAVDDSQLPKDRFSAERLKGVDSTLKIQPAELGDSAVYLCASSLVRGTEAFFGQGTRLTVV.

This chain links TRBV5-1 with TRBJ1-1, with D unclear. The ends were cut back, 5 bases at V and 0 bases at J, with 11 bases in the middle. The germline gives CDR1 SGHRS, CDR2 YFSETQ. The CDR3 contains 14 residues. This chain's CDR3 is CASRAGQLNTEAFF. The CDR3 DNA is TGCGCCAGCAGAGCTGGGCAACTGAACACTGAAGCTTTCTTT.

The chain recombines TRBV7-8 with TRBJ1-2; weak D call: TRBD1 (6 bases). V gave up 4 bases and J gave up 7 bases, with 28 bases separating them. Germline V CDR1 and CDR2: SGHVS, FQNEAQ. The CDR3 sequence is 18 residues long. CDR3 region: CASSSSYSRGEGDGGYTF. The CDR3, as DNA: TGTGCCAGCAGCTCAAGCTACAGCCGCGGGGAGGGGGATGGTGGCTACACCTTC.

This clone was seen a handful of times. The chain links TRBV27 to TRBJ1-1; possible D gene TRBD1, 5 bases. Germline assignment: CDR1 MNHEY and CDR2 SMNVEV (reference sequence). The CDR3 contains 14 residues. Trimming cost V 2 bases and J 1 base, with 8 bases left between them. This CDR3 is CASSLVGANTEAFF. For the CDR3, the DNA is TGTGCCAGCAGTTTAGTAGGGGCGAACACTGAAGCTTTCTTT.

This sequence joins TRBV9 and TRBJ2-1; a weak D match, TRBD2 (6 bases). V lost 0 bases and J 8 bases, leaving 12 bases between the germline ends. The CDR3 is 14 residues long. The V gene's germline CDR1 is SGDLS and CDR2 YYNGEE. The CDR3 region is CASSVVGREDEQFF. The CDR3 DNA reads as TGTGCCAGCAGCGTAGTAGGCAGGGAGGATGAGCAGTTCTTC.

The chain links TRBV20-1 to TRBJ2-7; D is unresolved. The V and J ends lost 3 bases and 4 bases respectively, with 7 bases between them. Germline loops: CDR1 DFQATT, CDR2 SNEGSKA (reference sequence). The CDR3 loop spans 11 amino acids. CDR3 in DNA: TGCAGTGCTAGGTTCCGTTACGAGCAGTACTTC. Amino acids: CSARFRYEQYF.

This chain joins TRBV4-3 and TRBJ2-7; 10 bases are a match to TRBD2. Germline V CDR1 and CDR2: LGHNA, YSLEER. This CDR3 is built from 15 residues. Trimming took 4 bases from V and 4 from J; bases not matched to a gene: 7. In DNA form, the CDR3 reads TGCGCCAGCAGCCCATCACTAGCGGGAATTTACGAGCAGTACTTC. It translates to CASSPSLAGIYEQYF.

The rearrangement links TRBV28 to TRBJ2-7; D perhaps matches TRBD2 (5 bases). CDR1 and CDR2 from the germline V gene are MDHEN and SYDVKM. This CDR3 region has 17 residues. The V end was cut by 4 bases, the J end by 6 bases, with 25 bases between. This CDR3 reads CASSSNTGTSTVSEQYF. The CDR3 DNA follows: TGTGCCAGCAGTTCCAATACCGGAACTAGTACGGTCTCCGAGCAGTACTTC.

Turning to this clone: The junction does not match germline at one end; this may be a read error. The V call is TRBV27, the J call TRBJ2-7, with 8 bases matching TRBD1. CDR1 and CDR2 from the germline V gene are MNHEY and SMNVEV (reference sequence). This CDR3 comprises 13 residues. CDR3 region: CASSLTGVYGQYF. For the CDR3, the DNA is TGTGCCAGCAGCTTGACAGGGGTTTACGGGCAGTATTTC.

The chain uses TRBV9 and TRBJ2-3, with D tentatively TRBD2 (6 bases). This CDR3 is 19 amino acids long. Deletions cut 4 bases from V and 2 bases from J, with 26 bases between. Germline CDR1 SGDLS, CDR2 YYNGEE. DNA of the CDR3: TGTGCCAGCAGCCCCTCGGGAGATCCGGCAAGGACGGCCACAGATACGCAGTATTTT. Protein: CASSPSGDPARTATDTQYF.

This sequence joins TRBV6-6 and TRBJ1-3; maybe TRBD1 (5 bases). CDR3 length: 15 amino acids. CDR1 and CDR2 from the germline V gene are MNHNY and SVGAGI (reference sequence). The V end lost 2 bases, the J end lost 2 bases, and 10 bases lay between the germline ends. In DNA form, the CDR3 reads TGTGCCAGCAGTTACCCCAGCAGGGCTGGAAACACCATATATTTT. As protein: CASSYPSRAGNTIYF.

This rearrangement joins TRBV2 to TRBJ1-5, with 8 bases lining up with TRBD1. The CDR3 extends over 14 amino acids. CDR1 and CDR2 from the germline V gene are SNHLY and FYNNEI. V trimming: 4 bases; J trimming: 5 bases; junction bases outside the gene matches: 4. The chain's CDR3 is CASSVHRGYQPQHF. The CDR3 DNA reads as TGTGCCAGCAGTGTACACAGGGGGTATCAGCCCCAGCATTTT.

This clone was detected once. CDR3 nucleotides: TGCAGCGTCCGCAGGGCCTCGGAGCAGTTCTTC. It yields the protein CSVRRASEQFF. The chain links TRBV29-1 to TRBJ2-1; D is perhaps TRBD1 (5 bases). The CDR3 runs 11 residues. Per germline, CDR1 SQVTM and CDR2 ANQGSEA. V was trimmed by 6 bases and J by 10 bases, leaving 13 bases between them.